The sequence of this T cell receptor (beta chain) was determined in a study of PD-1 blockade in classical Hodgkin lymphoma. Sequencing used immunoSEQ multiplex PCR; TCRdb keeps in-frame clones, though not all of them. The data contain over 50,000 clones, over 60% of them singletons. The CDR3 covers 17 residues. Germline values: CDR1 LNHDA, CDR2 SQIVND (reference sequence). Trimming stripped 4 bases from V and 2 bases from J, with 21 bases between. Brentuximab vedotin exposure varied, and every patient relapsed after autologous stem cell transplantation. The clonotype comes from a human donor with classical Hodgkin lymphoma. The sample was peripheral blood mononuclear cells (PBMCs), taken before the second cycle of nivolumab. The rearrangement uses TRBV19 and TRBJ2-7; D tentatively fits TRBD1 or TRBD2 (5 bases each). CDR3: CASSKRKTADGAYEQYF. Written as DNA, the CDR3 is TGTGCCAGTAGTAAACGCAAGACAGCGGACGGAGCCTACGAGCAGTACTTC.